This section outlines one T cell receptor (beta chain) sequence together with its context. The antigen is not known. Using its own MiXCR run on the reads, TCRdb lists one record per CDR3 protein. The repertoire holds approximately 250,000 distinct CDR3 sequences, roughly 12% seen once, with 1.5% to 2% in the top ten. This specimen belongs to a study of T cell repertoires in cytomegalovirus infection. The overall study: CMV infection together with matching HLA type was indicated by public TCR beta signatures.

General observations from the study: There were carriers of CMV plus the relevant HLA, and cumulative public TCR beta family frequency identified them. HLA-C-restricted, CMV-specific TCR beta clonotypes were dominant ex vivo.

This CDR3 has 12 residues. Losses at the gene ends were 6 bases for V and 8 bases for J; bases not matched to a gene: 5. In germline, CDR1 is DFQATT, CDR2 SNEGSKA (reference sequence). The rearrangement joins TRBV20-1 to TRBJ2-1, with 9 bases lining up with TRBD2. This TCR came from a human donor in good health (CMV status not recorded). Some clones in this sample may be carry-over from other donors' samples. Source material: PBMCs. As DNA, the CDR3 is TGCAGTGCAGGCGGGAGGGCCGATGAGCAGTTCTTC. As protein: CSAGGRADEQFF.